This is a list of T cell receptor beta chains from one sample in a study of response to subunit inactivated influenza vaccine. Using its own MiXCR run on the RT-PCR reads, TCRdb lists one record per CDR3 protein. Of about 580,000 distinct CDR3 sequences in the sample, around 13% are singletons; the top ten hold 8.5% to 14%. Here the sequenced sample was PBMCs from blood, taken about 11 days after vaccination. The origin of the receptors is a man aged 45-65 years who received an inactivated influenza vaccine. CDR3s include the opening cysteine and the closing phenylalanine or tryptophan. D genes are given only for firm matches. Not all rows give a size; the values are once, few, many and, for expanded clones, a class.

cdr3_aa: CAWSHTGGLQETQYF
cdr3_nt: TGTGCCTGGAGCCATACGGGGGGGCTTCAAGAGACCCAGTACTTC
d_call: TRBD2
clone_size: NA
j_call: TRBJ2-5
v_call: TRBV30
cdr3_length: 15

cdr3_aa: CASSPISGQNTEAFF
cdr3_nt: TGTGCCAGCAGTCCAATATCCGGACAAAACACTGAAGCTTTCTTT
d_call: NA
clone_size: NA
j_call: TRBJ1-1
v_call: TRBV28
cdr3_length: 15

cdr3_aa: CASRRARGYTF
cdr3_nt: TGTGCCAGCAGGCGGGCACGTGGCTACACCTTC
d_call: NA
clone_size: few
j_call: TRBJ1-2
v_call: TRBV28
cdr3_length: 11

cdr3_aa: CASNSGFDEQYF
cdr3_nt: TGTGCCAGCAACAGCGGGTTCGACGAGCAGTACTTC
d_call: NA
clone_size: NA
j_call: TRBJ2-7
v_call: TRBV28
cdr3_length: 12

cdr3_aa: CASSPDLARDEQYF
cdr3_nt: TGTGCCAGCAGCCCCGATTTAGCGAGGGACGAGCAGTACTTC
d_call: NA
clone_size: NA
j_call: TRBJ2-7
v_call: TRBV7-9
cdr3_length: 14

cdr3_aa: CASSPRGTSYEQYF
cdr3_nt: TGTGCCAGCAGTCCACGTGGGACAAGCTACGAGCAGTACTTC
d_call: NA
clone_size: many
j_call: TRBJ2-7
v_call: TRBV27
cdr3_length: 14

cdr3_aa: CSAPAETGTGELFF
cdr3_nt: TGCAGTGCCCCGGCCGAAACGGGAACCGGGGAGCTGTTTTTT
d_call: NA
clone_size: NA
j_call: TRBJ2-2
v_call: TRBV20-1
cdr3_length: 14

cdr3_aa: CSARGASNQPQHF
cdr3_nt: TGCAGTGCTAGAGGGGCTAGCAATCAGCCCCAGCATTTT
d_call: NA
clone_size: many
j_call: TRBJ1-5
v_call: TRBV20-1
cdr3_length: 13

cdr3_aa: CASTHGTAVEKLFF
cdr3_nt: TGTGCCAGCACCCACGGGACAGCGGTTGAAAAACTGTTTTTT
d_call: TRBD1
clone_size: NA
j_call: TRBJ1-4
v_call: TRBV12-3/TRBV12-4
cdr3_length: 14

cdr3_aa: CSASTSGSTGELFF
cdr3_nt: TGCAGTGCTAGTACTAGCGGGAGTACCGGGGAGCTGTTTTTT
d_call: TRBD2
clone_size: NA
j_call: TRBJ2-2
v_call: TRBV20-1
cdr3_length: 14

cdr3_aa: CASSPYRTDQETQYF
cdr3_nt: TGTGCCAGCTCACCTTACCGGACAGACCAAGAGACCCAGTACTTC
d_call: NA
clone_size: NA
j_call: TRBJ2-5
v_call: TRBV18
cdr3_length: 15

cdr3_aa: CATSRFRQGADTQYF
cdr3_nt: TGTGCCACCAGCAGATTCCGACAGGGCGCAGATACGCAGTATTTT
d_call: TRBD1
clone_size: few
j_call: TRBJ2-3
v_call: TRBV15
cdr3_length: 15

cdr3_aa: CASSFGTSFGYTF
cdr3_nt: TGCGCCAGCAGCTTCGGGACGTCGTTTGGCTACACCTTC
d_call: NA
clone_size: NA
j_call: TRBJ1-2
v_call: TRBV5-1
cdr3_length: 13

cdr3_aa: CSANGREIYEQYF
cdr3_nt: TGCAGTGCTAATGGGAGGGAAATATACGAGCAGTACTTC
d_call: TRBD2
clone_size: few
j_call: TRBJ2-7
v_call: TRBV20-1
cdr3_length: 13

cdr3_aa: CASSWQGGSNTGELFF
cdr3_nt: TGTGCCAGCAGCTGGCAGGGCGGTAGTAACACCGGGGAGCTGTTTTTT
d_call: NA
clone_size: NA
j_call: TRBJ2-2
v_call: TRBV5-6
cdr3_length: 16

cdr3_aa: CASSSRGARGTEAFF
cdr3_nt: TGCGCCAGCAGCTCGAGGGGGGCGCGGGGCACTGAAGCTTTCTTT
d_call: NA
clone_size: NA
j_call: TRBJ1-1
v_call: TRBV5-1
cdr3_length: 15

cdr3_aa: CASTTGGNYEKLFF
cdr3_nt: TGTGCCAGCACTACGGGGGGGAACTATGAAAAACTGTTTTTT
d_call: NA
clone_size: NA
j_call: TRBJ1-4
v_call: TRBV28
cdr3_length: 14

cdr3_aa: CAISDKRGQADTQYF
cdr3_nt: TGTGCCATCAGTGATAAGCGGGGGCAGGCAGATACGCAGTATTTT
d_call: TRBD2
clone_size: NA
j_call: TRBJ2-3
v_call: TRBV10-3
cdr3_length: 15

cdr3_aa: CASSGSGRYTGELFF
cdr3_nt: TGTGCCAGCAGCGGCAGCGGGAGGTACACCGGGGAGCTGTTTTTT
d_call: TRBD2
clone_size: NA
j_call: TRBJ2-2
v_call: TRBV9
cdr3_length: 15

cdr3_aa: CSALFTDTQYF
cdr3_nt: TGCAGTGCGCTATTCACAGATACGCAGTATTTT
d_call: NA
clone_size: NA
j_call: TRBJ2-3
v_call: TRBV20-1
cdr3_length: 11

cdr3_aa: CASSLGTGGPDTQYF
cdr3_nt: TGTGCCAGCAGTTTAGGGACAGGAGGGCCAGATACGCAGTATTTT
d_call: TRBD1
clone_size: NA
j_call: TRBJ2-3
v_call: TRBV28
cdr3_length: 15

cdr3_aa: CASSLVQAGFTDTQYF
cdr3_nt: TGTGCCAGCAGCTTGGTTCAGGCCGGCTTCACAGATACGCAGTATTTT
d_call: NA
clone_size: NA
j_call: TRBJ2-3
v_call: TRBV7-9
cdr3_length: 16

cdr3_aa: CSARDRHRESYEQYF
cdr3_nt: TGCAGTGCTAGAGATCGGCACAGGGAATCCTACGAGCAGTACTTC
d_call: NA
clone_size: many
j_call: TRBJ2-7
v_call: TRBV20-1
cdr3_length: 15

cdr3_aa: CASKATSSYNEQFF
cdr3_nt: TGTGCCAGCAAGGCTACGAGCTCCTACAATGAGCAGTTCTTC
d_call: NA
clone_size: NA
j_call: TRBJ2-1
v_call: TRBV12-3/TRBV12-4
cdr3_length: 14

cdr3_aa: CASSQEPAGVETQYF
cdr3_nt: TGCGCCAGCAGCCAAGAACCAGCGGGGGTAGAGACCCAGTACTTC
d_call: TRBD2
clone_size: few
j_call: TRBJ2-5
v_call: TRBV4-3
cdr3_length: 15

cdr3_aa: CASSFGPITEYEQYF
cdr3_nt: TGTGCCAGCAGCTTTGGCCCTATTACAGAATACGAGCAGTACTTC
d_call: NA
clone_size: many
j_call: TRBJ2-7
v_call: TRBV7-8
cdr3_length: 15

cdr3_aa: CASGRTDGYGYTF
cdr3_nt: TGTGCCAGCGGGAGGACAGATGGGTATGGCTACACCTTC
d_call: NA
clone_size: NA
j_call: TRBJ1-2
v_call: TRBV6-6
cdr3_length: 13

cdr3_aa: CASGGLAGADRGCGQFF
cdr3_nt: TGTGCCAGCGGCGGACTAGCGGGAGCCGACAGAGGATGTGGGCAGTTCTTC
d_call: TRBD2
clone_size: few
j_call: TRBJ2-1
v_call: TRBV6-4
cdr3_length: 17

cdr3_aa: CASSPAGATGELFF
cdr3_nt: TGCGCCAGCAGCCCTGCCGGGGCCACCGGGGAGCTGTTTTTT
d_call: NA
clone_size: NA
j_call: TRBJ2-2
v_call: TRBV5-1
cdr3_length: 14

cdr3_aa: CASSLGSGNTGELFF
cdr3_nt: TGTGCCAGCAGTCTTGGGTCGGGTAACACCGGGGAGCTGTTTTTT
d_call: NA
clone_size: many
j_call: TRBJ2-2
v_call: TRBV7-9
cdr3_length: 15

cdr3_aa: CAWDRAPGANVLTF
cdr3_nt: TGTGCCTGGGACCGGGCCCCTGGGGCCAACGTCCTGACTTTC
d_call: NA
clone_size: NA
j_call: TRBJ2-6
v_call: TRBV30
cdr3_length: 14

cdr3_aa: CSHVLAGPDTQYF
cdr3_nt: TGCAGCCATGTACTAGCGGGTCCTGATACGCAGTATTTT
d_call: TRBD2
clone_size: few
j_call: TRBJ2-3
v_call: TRBV20-1
cdr3_length: 13

cdr3_aa: CASSLVSPSEQYF
cdr3_nt: TGTGCCAGCAGCTTAGTTAGTCCTTCCGAGCAGTACTTC
d_call: NA
clone_size: few
j_call: TRBJ2-7
v_call: TRBV13
cdr3_length: 13

cdr3_aa: CASLETRNYGYTF
cdr3_nt: TGTGCCAGCCTGGAGACTCGGAACTACGGCTACACCTTC
d_call: NA
clone_size: NA
j_call: TRBJ1-2
v_call: TRBV2
cdr3_length: 13

cdr3_aa: CASSLMGQGVNEQYF
cdr3_nt: TGTGCCAGCAGCTTAATGGGACAGGGTGTGAACGAGCAGTACTTC
d_call: TRBD1
clone_size: NA
j_call: TRBJ2-7
v_call: TRBV7-2
cdr3_length: 15

cdr3_aa: CASSGQPGGITDTQYF
cdr3_nt: TGTGCCAGCAGCGGCCAGCCAGGTGGGATCACAGATACGCAGTATTTT
d_call: NA
clone_size: few
j_call: TRBJ2-3
v_call: TRBV5-5
cdr3_length: 16

cdr3_aa: CASSPGGKLFF
cdr3_nt: TGTGCCAGCAGTCCCGGCGGAAAACTGTTTTTT
d_call: NA
clone_size: NA
j_call: TRBJ1-4
v_call: TRBV7-8
cdr3_length: 11

cdr3_aa: CSARLAGGSSYEQYF
cdr3_nt: TGCAGTGCTAGGCTAGCGGGAGGGAGCTCCTACGAGCAGTACTTC
d_call: TRBD2
clone_size: NA
j_call: TRBJ2-7
v_call: TRBV20-1
cdr3_length: 15

cdr3_aa: CASSWTGTTKELFF
cdr3_nt: TGTGCCAGCAGCTGGACAGGAACCACCAAGGAACTGTTTTTT
d_call: TRBD1
clone_size: few
j_call: TRBJ1-4
v_call: TRBV7-8
cdr3_length: 14

cdr3_aa: CSATPKGSEQYF
cdr3_nt: TGCAGTGCAACACCCAAAGGGAGCGAGCAGTACTTC
d_call: NA
clone_size: NA
j_call: TRBJ2-7
v_call: TRBV20-1
cdr3_length: 12

cdr3_aa: CASSPPGQGLQETQYF
cdr3_nt: TGTGCCAGCAGCCCGCCGGGACAGGGGTTACAAGAGACCCAGTACTTC
d_call: TRBD1
clone_size: NA
j_call: TRBJ2-5
v_call: TRBV7-9
cdr3_length: 16

cdr3_aa: CASSLVEHTQYF
cdr3_nt: TGTGCCAGCAGCTTGGTCGAACATACGCAGTATTTT
d_call: NA
clone_size: NA
j_call: TRBJ2-3
v_call: TRBV7-8
cdr3_length: 12

cdr3_aa: CAISESSLLATQYF
cdr3_nt: TGTGCCATCAGTGAATCCTCGCTTCTAGCGACCCAGTACTTC
d_call: NA
clone_size: NA
j_call: TRBJ2-5
v_call: TRBV10-3
cdr3_length: 14

cdr3_aa: CASSTPRDSVGTQYF
cdr3_nt: TGTGCCAGCAGCACCCCCCGGGACAGCGTCGGGACCCAGTACTTC
d_call: TRBD1
clone_size: NA
j_call: TRBJ2-5
v_call: TRBV11-2
cdr3_length: 15

cdr3_aa: CASSLVGTSGRAQYF
cdr3_nt: TGTGCCAGCAGCTTAGTAGGCACCAGCGGGAGGGCCCAGTACTTC
d_call: TRBD2
clone_size: few
j_call: TRBJ2-5
v_call: TRBV7-2
cdr3_length: 15

cdr3_aa: CSVTPGQGAYEQYF
cdr3_nt: TGCAGCGTTACTCCGGGACAGGGGGCCTACGAGCAGTACTTC
d_call: TRBD1
clone_size: NA
j_call: TRBJ2-7
v_call: TRBV29-1
cdr3_length: 14

cdr3_aa: CASSLVNMRGGTDTQYF
cdr3_nt: TGTGCCAGCAGCTTAGTTAACATGAGGGGGGGCACAGATACGCAGTATTTT
d_call: NA
clone_size: few
j_call: TRBJ2-3
v_call: TRBV7-2
cdr3_length: 17

cdr3_aa: CASSPKREQFF
cdr3_nt: TGTGCCAGCAGCCCAAAACGTGAGCAGTTCTTC
d_call: NA
clone_size: few
j_call: TRBJ2-1
v_call: TRBV7-2
cdr3_length: 11

cdr3_aa: CASGRGLTEAFF
cdr3_nt: TGTGCCAGCGGCAGGGGGCTTACTGAAGCTTTCTTT
d_call: TRBD1
clone_size: NA
j_call: TRBJ1-1
v_call: TRBV6-2/TRBV6-3
cdr3_length: 12

cdr3_aa: CASSQDEASEKLFF
cdr3_nt: TGTGCCAGCAGCCAAGACGAGGCGAGTGAAAAACTGTTTTTT
d_call: NA
clone_size: few
j_call: TRBJ1-4
v_call: TRBV4-2
cdr3_length: 14

cdr3_aa: CASSYTGVGELFF
cdr3_nt: TGTGCCAGCAGTTACACGGGGGTCGGGGAGCTGTTTTTT
d_call: NA
clone_size: NA
j_call: TRBJ2-2
v_call: TRBV6-2/TRBV6-3
cdr3_length: 13

cdr3_aa: CASRSNQGLNTEAFF
cdr3_nt: TGTGCCAGCAGATCCAACCAGGGTTTGAACACTGAAGCTTTCTTT
d_call: NA
clone_size: many
j_call: TRBJ1-1
v_call: TRBV12-3/TRBV12-4
cdr3_length: 15

cdr3_aa: CSARGRTFVNQPQHF
cdr3_nt: TGCAGTGCTAGAGGGAGGACATTTGTCAATCAGCCCCAGCATTTT
d_call: NA
clone_size: few
j_call: TRBJ1-5
v_call: TRBV20-1
cdr3_length: 15

cdr3_aa: CASSEEGQYGYTF
cdr3_nt: TGTGCCAGCAGTGAAGAGGGACAGTATGGCTACACCTTC
d_call: TRBD1
clone_size: NA
j_call: TRBJ1-2
v_call: TRBV2
cdr3_length: 13